This TCR beta chain was recorded in a study of blood T cell repertoires in COVID-19. Trimming removed 5 bases from V and 4 bases from J, with 9 bases in between. The CDR3 contains 14 residues. The germline gives CDR1 LNHDA, CDR2 SQIVND (reference sequence). In the original analysis: Reference gene primer amplification in the assay estimated nucleated cell counts. Assay: immunoSEQ multiplex PCR; the TCRdb copy retains only in-frame clones and omits some. V, J and clone size reflect that table, while D and trimming were determined from the DNA. This table holds 120,000 or so clones, about 85% found once.

The J gene is TRBJ2-6, the V gene TRBV19; D is uncertain. Sample: peripheral blood. The receptor comes from a human donor in a cohort sampled during active COVID-19. The CDR3 DNA follows: TGTGCCAGTAGTCTCCCGAGGGGGGCCAACGTCCTGACTTTC. Translated, it gives CASSLPRGANVLTF.